Listed here is a single TCR beta chain. No antigen is known for it. The germline CDR1 and CDR2 sequences are MDHEN and SYDVKM. Trimming took 8 bases from V and 3 from J, leaving 14 bases between them. The CDR3 loop spans 14 amino acids. The data were obtained in a study of T cell responses to AZD1222 COVID-19 vaccine. Study-level information: Second-dose intervals near 4 or 12 weeks were combined. Study conclusions and caveats: Receipt of two AZD1222 doses was followed by a rise in Spike-specific TCR breadth and depth. Most donors were white British and more were female, and clonal diversity was possibly underestimated. Sampled repertoires all dated from after the peak T cell response.

Profiled with immunoSEQ multiplex PCR; TCRdb holds only in-frame clones, not every one. The data hold 150,000 to 200,000 clones, with roughly 92% observed a single time. The chain joins TRBV28 to TRBJ1-5, with unresolved D. The specimen was peripheral blood, collected on day 0 of AZD1222 vaccination. The sequence came from an adult in good health. CDR3 coding DNA: TGTGCCAGCGACCCTGACGGTAACAATCAGCCCCAGCATTTT. Amino acid sequence: CASDPDGNNQPQHF.